One T cell receptor beta chain is described in this entry. Antigen: not known. The CDR3 length is 17 residues. Germline values: CDR1 SGHAT, CDR2 FQDESV (reference sequence). V shed 5 bases and J shed 5 bases, with 24 bases lying between them. The repertoire was sequenced with immunoSEQ multiplex PCR; TCRdb's copy has only in-frame clones and lacks some. This sample yields tens of thousands of clones, of which roughly nine tenths are seen a single time; around 10% belongs to the top ten. This sample is part of a study of PD-1 blockade in classical Hodgkin lymphoma. The study's findings and limits: It was CD4+ TCR diversity, not CD8+, that rose significantly by C4D1. Individuals who commenced nivolumab within less than 1 year of ASCT were excluded. Patients with a complete response exhibited baseline diversity comparable to newly diagnosed patients.

Time point: cycle 4 day 1 (C4D1), after 5 to 7 weeks of nivolumab. In every patient, relapse followed autologous stem cell transplantation, while exposure to brentuximab vedotin differed. Progressive disease, partial response or complete response was each patient's best response. The receptor's source is a human donor with classical Hodgkin lymphoma. The rearrangement joins TRBV11-1 to TRBJ1-1; tentatively, D is TRBD1 (5 bases). The specimen was peripheral blood mononuclear cells (PBMCs), collected before the fourth cycle of nivolumab. CDR3 loop: CASSTDDRARGSTEAFF. The DNA for the CDR3 is TGTGCCAGCAGCACTGATGACAGAGCCCGGGGGAGTACTGAAGCTTTCTTT.